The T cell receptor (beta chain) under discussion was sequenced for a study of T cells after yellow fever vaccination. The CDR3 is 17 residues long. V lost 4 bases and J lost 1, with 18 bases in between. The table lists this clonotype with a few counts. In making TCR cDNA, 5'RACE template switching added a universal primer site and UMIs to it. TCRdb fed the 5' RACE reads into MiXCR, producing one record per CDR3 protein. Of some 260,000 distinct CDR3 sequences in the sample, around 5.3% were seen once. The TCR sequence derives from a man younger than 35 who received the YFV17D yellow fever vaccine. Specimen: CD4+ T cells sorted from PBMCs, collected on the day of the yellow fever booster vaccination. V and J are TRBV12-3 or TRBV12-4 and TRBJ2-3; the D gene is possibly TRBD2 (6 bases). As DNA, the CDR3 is TGTGCCAGCAGTTACACCCGAAGCACGGGGGGCACAGATACGCAGTATTTT. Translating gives CASSYTRSTGGTDTQYF.